Sequencing of this T cell receptor (beta chain) was carried out in a study of identical twins. TCRdb analysed the 5' RACE reads with MiXCR anew, one entry per CDR3 protein. The data contain about 520,000 distinct CDR3 sequences, 22% of them singletons. Germline CDR1 reads DFQATT; CDR2 reads SNEGSKA (reference sequence). This CDR3 comprises 11 residues. The V end was cut by 6 bases, the J end by 7 bases, with 12 bases between. This clonotype was counted many times. This sample also appeared in a second study, on T cells expressing NK-cell markers.

Sequencing was done on a sample of CD4+ T cells sorted from blood. This chain connects TRBV20-1 to TRBJ1-2, with D unclear. The receptor comes from a woman aged 18-29 years in good health. The CDR3 region has the DNA TGCAGTGCCAGTCGGCAATCTGGCTACACCTTC. Translation: CSASRQSGYTF.